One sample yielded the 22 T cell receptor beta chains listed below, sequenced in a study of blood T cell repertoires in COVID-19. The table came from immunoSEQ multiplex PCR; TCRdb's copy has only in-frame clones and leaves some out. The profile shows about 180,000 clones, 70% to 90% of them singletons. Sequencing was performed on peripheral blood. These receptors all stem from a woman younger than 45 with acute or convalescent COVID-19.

The CDR3 nucleotides are TGTGCCAGCAGCCGGCGATCGGCACAGTACTCTGGAAACACCATATATTTT. This gives the protein CASSRRSAQYSGNTIYF. J is TRBJ1-3 and V is TRBV11-2; D gene ambiguous. The length of the CDR3 is 17 residues. CDR1 is SGHAT, CDR2 FQNNGV, per germline. Trimming removed 5 bases at V and 0 bases at J, with 17 bases between.

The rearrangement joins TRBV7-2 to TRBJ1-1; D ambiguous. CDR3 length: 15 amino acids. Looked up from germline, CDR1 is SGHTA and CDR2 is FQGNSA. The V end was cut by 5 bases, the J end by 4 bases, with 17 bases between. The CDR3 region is CASSVYQVAGTEAFF. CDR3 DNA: TGTGCCAGCAGCGTATATCAGGTGGCGGGCACTGAAGCTTTCTTT. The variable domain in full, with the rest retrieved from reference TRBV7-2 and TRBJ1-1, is GAGVSQSPSNKVTEKGKDVELRCDPISGHTALYWYRQSLGQGLEFLIYFQGNSAPDKSGLPSDRFSAERTGGSVSTLTIQRTQQEDSAVYLCASSVYQVAGTEAFFGQGTRLTVV.

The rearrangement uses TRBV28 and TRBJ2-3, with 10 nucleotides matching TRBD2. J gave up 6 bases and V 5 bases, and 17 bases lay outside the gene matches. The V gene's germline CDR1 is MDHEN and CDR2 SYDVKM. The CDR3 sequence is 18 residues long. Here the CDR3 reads CASSVRIWTSGDGDTQYF. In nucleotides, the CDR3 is TGTGCCAGCAGTGTACGTATTTGGACTAGCGGAGATGGGGATACGCAGTATTTT.

CDR3: CASSRGLSEQFF. CDR3 DNA: TGTGCCAGCAGCCGGGGACTATCTGAGCAGTTCTTC. V and J are TRBV12-3 or TRBV12-4 and TRBJ2-1, with 7 bases fitting TRBD2. The V and J ends lost 6 bases and 9 bases, in that order; junction bases with no gene match: 5. This CDR3 region has 12 residues.

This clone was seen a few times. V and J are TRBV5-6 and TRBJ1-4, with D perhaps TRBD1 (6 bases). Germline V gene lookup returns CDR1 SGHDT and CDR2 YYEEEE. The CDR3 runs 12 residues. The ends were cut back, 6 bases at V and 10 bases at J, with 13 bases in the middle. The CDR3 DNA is TGTGCCAGCACCCGACCAGGGGTAAAACTGTTTTTT. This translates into CASTRPGVKLFF.

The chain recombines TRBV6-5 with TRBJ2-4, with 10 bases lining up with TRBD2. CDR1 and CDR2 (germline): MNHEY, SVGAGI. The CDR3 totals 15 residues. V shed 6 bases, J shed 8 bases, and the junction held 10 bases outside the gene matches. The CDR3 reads CASSQAGGLGDIQYF. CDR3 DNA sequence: TGTGCCAGCAGCCAAGCGGGAGGGCTCGGGGACATTCAGTACTTC.

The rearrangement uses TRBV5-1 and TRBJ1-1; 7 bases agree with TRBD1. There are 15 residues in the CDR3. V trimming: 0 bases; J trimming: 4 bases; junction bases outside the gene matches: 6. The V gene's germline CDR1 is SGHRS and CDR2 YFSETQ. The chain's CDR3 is CASSLEQGISTEAFF. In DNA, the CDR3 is TGCGCCAGCAGCTTGGAACAGGGGATAAGCACTGAAGCTTTCTTT.

The CDR3 sequence is CASSWREGLAGELFF. DNA of the CDR3: TGTGCCAGTAGTTGGAGGGAGGGCCTCGCCGGGGAGCTGTTTTTT. V and J are TRBV19 and TRBJ2-2; 7 bases are shared with TRBD2. The ends lost 5 bases at V and 6 bases at J; junction bases unmatched: 9. There are 15 residues in the CDR3. Germline CDR1 is LNHDA and CDR2 is SQIVND (reference sequence).

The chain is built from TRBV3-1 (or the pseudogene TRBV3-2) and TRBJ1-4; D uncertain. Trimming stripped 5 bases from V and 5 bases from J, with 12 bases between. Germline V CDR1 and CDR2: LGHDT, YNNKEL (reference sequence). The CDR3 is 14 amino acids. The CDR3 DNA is TGTGCCAGCAGCACCGACCGAGGCAATGAAAAACTGTTTTTT. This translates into CASSTDRGNEKLFF.

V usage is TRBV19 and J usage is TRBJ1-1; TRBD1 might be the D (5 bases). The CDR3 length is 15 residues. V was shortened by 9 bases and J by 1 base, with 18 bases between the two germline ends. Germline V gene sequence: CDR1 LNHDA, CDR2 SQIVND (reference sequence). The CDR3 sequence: CASQLAPGGNTEAFF. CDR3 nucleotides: TGTGCCAGCCAATTAGCCCCCGGGGGGAACACTGAAGCTTTCTTT.

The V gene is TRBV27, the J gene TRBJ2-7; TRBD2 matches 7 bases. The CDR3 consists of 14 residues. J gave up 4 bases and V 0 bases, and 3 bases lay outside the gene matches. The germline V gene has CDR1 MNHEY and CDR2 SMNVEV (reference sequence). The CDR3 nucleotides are TGTGCCAGCAGTTTATCTGTAGCGGGTTACGAGCAGTACTTC. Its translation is CASSLSVAGYEQYF.

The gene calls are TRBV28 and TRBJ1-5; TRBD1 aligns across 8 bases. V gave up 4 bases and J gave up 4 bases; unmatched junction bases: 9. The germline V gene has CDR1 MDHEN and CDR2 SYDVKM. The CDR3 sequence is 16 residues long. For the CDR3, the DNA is TGTGCCAGCAGTTACGGACAGGGAAAAATTAATCAGCCCCAGCATTTT. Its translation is CASSYGQGKINQPQHF.

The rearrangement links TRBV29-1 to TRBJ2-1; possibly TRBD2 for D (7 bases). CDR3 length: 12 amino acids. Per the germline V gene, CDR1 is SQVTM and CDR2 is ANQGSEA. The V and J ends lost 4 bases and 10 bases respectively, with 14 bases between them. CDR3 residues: CSVVGGAREQFF. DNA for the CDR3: TGCAGCGTTGTGGGGGGGGCACGGGAGCAGTTCTTC.

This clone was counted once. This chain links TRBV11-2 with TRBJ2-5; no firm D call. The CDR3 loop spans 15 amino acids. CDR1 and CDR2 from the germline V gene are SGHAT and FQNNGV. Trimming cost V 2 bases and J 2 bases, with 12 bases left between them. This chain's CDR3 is CASSLILLAQETQYF. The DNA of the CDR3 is TGTGCCAGCAGCTTAATTTTGTTGGCACAAGAGACCCAGTACTTC. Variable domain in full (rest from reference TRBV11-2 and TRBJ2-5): EAGVAQSPRYKIIEKRQSVAFWCNPISGHATLYWYQQILGQGPKLLIQFQNNGVVDDSQLPKDRFSAERLKGVDSTLKIQPAKLEDSAVYLCASSLILLAQETQYFGPGTRLLVL.

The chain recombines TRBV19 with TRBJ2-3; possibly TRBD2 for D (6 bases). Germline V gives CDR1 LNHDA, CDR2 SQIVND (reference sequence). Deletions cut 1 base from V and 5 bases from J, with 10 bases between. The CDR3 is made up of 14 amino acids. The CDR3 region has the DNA TGTGCCAGTAGTATAGCGGGAGTTCAAGATACGCAGTATTTT. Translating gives CASSIAGVQDTQYF. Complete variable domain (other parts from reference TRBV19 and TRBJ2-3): DGGITQSPKYLFRKEGQNVTLSCEQNLNHDAMYWYRQDPGQGLRLIYYSQIVNDFQKGDIAEGYSVSREKKESFPLTVTSAQKNPTAFYLCASSIAGVQDTQYFGPGTRLTVL.

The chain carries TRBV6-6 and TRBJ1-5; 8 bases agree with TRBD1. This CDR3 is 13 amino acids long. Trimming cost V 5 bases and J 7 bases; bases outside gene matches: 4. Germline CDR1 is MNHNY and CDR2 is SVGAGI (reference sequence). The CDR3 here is CASSMDRDQPQHF. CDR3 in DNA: TGTGCCAGCAGTATGGACAGGGACCAGCCCCAGCATTTT.

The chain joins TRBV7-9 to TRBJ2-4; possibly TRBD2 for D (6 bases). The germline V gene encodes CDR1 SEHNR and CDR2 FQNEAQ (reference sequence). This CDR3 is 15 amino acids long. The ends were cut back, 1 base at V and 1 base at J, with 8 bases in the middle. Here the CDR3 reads CASSLGAGAKNIQYF. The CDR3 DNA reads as TGTGCCAGCAGCTTAGGTGCGGGGGCCAAAAACATTCAGTACTTC.

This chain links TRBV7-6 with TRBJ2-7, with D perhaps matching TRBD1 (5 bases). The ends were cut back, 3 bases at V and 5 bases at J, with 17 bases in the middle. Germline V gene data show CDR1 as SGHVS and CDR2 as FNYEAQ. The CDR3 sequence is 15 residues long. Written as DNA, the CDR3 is TGTGCCAGCAGCTTTAAACTCCAGGGTAAGGACGAGCAGTACTTC. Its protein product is CASSFKLQGKDEQYF.

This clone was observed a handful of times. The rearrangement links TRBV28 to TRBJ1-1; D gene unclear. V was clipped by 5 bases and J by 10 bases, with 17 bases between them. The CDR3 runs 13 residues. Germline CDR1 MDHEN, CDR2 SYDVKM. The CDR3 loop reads CASSPQERRGAFF. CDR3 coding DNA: TGTGCCAGCAGTCCCCAAGAGAGGCGGGGAGCTTTCTTT.

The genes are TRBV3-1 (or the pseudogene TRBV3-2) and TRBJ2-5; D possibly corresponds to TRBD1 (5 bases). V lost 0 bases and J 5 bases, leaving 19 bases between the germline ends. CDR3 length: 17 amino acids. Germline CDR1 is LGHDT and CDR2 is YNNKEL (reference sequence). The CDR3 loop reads CASSQEAVTAGRETQYF. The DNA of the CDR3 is TGTGCCAGCAGCCAAGAAGCCGTGACAGCCGGGCGGGAGACCCAGTACTTC.

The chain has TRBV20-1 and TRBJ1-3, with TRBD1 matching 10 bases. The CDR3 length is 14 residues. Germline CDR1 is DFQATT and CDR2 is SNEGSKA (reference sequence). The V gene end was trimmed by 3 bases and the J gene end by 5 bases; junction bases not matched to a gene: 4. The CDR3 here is CSASDRGRRNTIYF. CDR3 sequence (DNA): TGCAGTGCTAGTGACAGGGGGCGTCGAAACACCATATATTTT.

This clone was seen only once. The CDR3 sequence is CASSTGQGNEKLFF. CDR3 bases: TGTGCCAGCAGTACGGGACAGGGGAATGAAAAACTGTTTTTT. This rearrangement joins TRBV6-5 to TRBJ1-4, with 10 bases aligning to TRBD1. This CDR3 has 14 amino acids. Germline V gene sequence: CDR1 MNHEY, CDR2 SVGAGI. The junction had 2 bases not matched to a gene; V was cut back by 5 bases and J by 5 bases.